This entry is about one TCR beta chain. The target of this receptor is not known. No base quality values were provided; no much bigger clone lies one nucleotide off. This record belongs to a study of T cell changes during pregnancy in multiple sclerosis (dated by TCRdb to the late 2010s). As for the study more broadly: In women with multiple sclerosis, the researchers looked at how the T cell repertoire shifted as pregnancy progressed.

The library was produced with the immunoSEQ multiplex PCR assay. TCRdb provides this immuneACCESS table in a form limited to in-frame rearrangements. Some clones are lacking; in checked studies, under half of them reflect an unresolved V gene, and why the rest are absent is not known. Recorded for this sample are tens of thousands of clones; almost 95% of them occurred a single time. The ten largest clones represent approximately 3% of the sample. Reading from cysteine to phenylalanine, the CDR3 counts 14 amino acids. The sequence is cut down to CDR3 DNA, 42 bases in frame from base 1. The trim is 3 bases for V and 9 bases for J, with a gap of 15 bases between the germline ends.

This receptor was obtained from a female donor in good health, enrolled as a control in a pregnancy study. Sequenced here: CD8+ T cells from peripheral blood mononuclear cells, sampled in the third trimester of pregnancy. The rearrangement joined TRBV23-1 to TRBJ1-5, and the D gene may be TRBD1, 5 bases matching. TRBV23-1 is placed among ORFs of uncertain function. The CDR3 corresponds to CASSQPTVVVPQHF. The nucleotide sequence is given as TGCGCCAGCAGTCAGCCGACAGTAGTGGTGCCCCAGCATTTT.